The rows below give T cell receptor beta chains drawn from one sample of a study of tumor and adjacent non-tumor tissue in lung cancer. TCRdb analysed the multiplex PCR reads with MiXCR anew, one entry per CDR3 protein. The sample yields about 68,000 distinct CDR3 sequences, approximately 63% seen once. Source material: lung tumor tissue. These receptors all stem from a man aged 50-60 years with non-small cell lung cancer. CDR3s include the opening cysteine and the closing phenylalanine or tryptophan. D genes are given only for firm matches. Part of the rows lack a size; the others show once, few, many or a class for expanded clones.

j_gene	d_gene	v_gene	abundance	CDR3nt	CDR3aa
TRBJ2-7	-	TRBV5-5	-	TGTGACAGCAGTTACCGGGACAACCCGGGCCACGAGCAGTACTTC	CDSSYRDNPGHEQYF
TRBJ2-6	-	TRBV6-5	many	TGTGCCAGCAGTTTGGCAGTACACTCTGGGGCCAACGTCCTGACTTTC	CASSLAVHSGANVLTF
TRBJ1-1	-	TRBV6-1	-	TGTGCCAGCAGTGATATCAGGGAAATAGAAGCTTTCTTT	CASSDIREIEAFF
TRBJ2-1	-	TRBV6-5	-	TGTGCCAGCAGTACCACAGGACCCGAGCAGTTCTTC	CASSTTGPEQFF
TRBJ1-3	-	TRBV19	-	TGTGCCAGTAGGGCCACGGGACGGAGCTCAGGAAACACCATATATTTT	CASRATGRSSGNTIYF
TRBJ2-3	-	TRBV12-3/TRBV12-4	-	TGTGCCAGCAGGAAACTTTATTTAACAGGGACTACGCAGCTTTTT	CASRKLYLTGTTQLF
TRBJ2-7	TRBD1	TRBV6-5	many	TGTGCCAGCGGGTCCCTCGGGACAGTCTCCTACGAGCAGTACTTC	CASGSLGTVSYEQYF
TRBJ2-3	-	TRBV7-9	-	TGTGCCAGCAGCTTCTCGTCCTGGGGCACAGATACGCAGTATTTT	CASSFSSWGTDTQYF
TRBJ2-1	TRBD2	TRBV12-3/TRBV12-4	many	TGTGCCAGCAGTTTAGCGCTCGGGACTAGCGGGAGGGCCAGGAATGAGCAGTTCTTC	CASSLALGTSGRARNEQFF
TRBJ1-1	-	TRBV6-1	many	TGTGCCAGCATTTCCTGGCAGGGTGAAGCTTTCTTT	CASISWQGEAFF
TRBJ1-5	-	TRBV30	-	TGTGCCTGGTGTTTCGGGGGGGGCCAGCCCCAGCATTTT	CAWCFGGGQPQHF
TRBJ2-6	TRBD1	TRBV5-1	few	TGCGCCAGCAGCTTGTGTCGGGACAGGTCCTCTGGGGCCAACGTCCTGACTTTC	CASSLCRDRSSGANVLTF
TRBJ2-3	-	TRBV6-1	-	TGTGCCAGCAGTGGAGCTGATACGCAGTATTTT	CASSGADTQYF
TRBJ2-1	TRBD2	TRBV7-9	-	TGTGCCAGCAGCTCCTGGGGGGGGGACTACCTCGCGCAGTTCTTC	CASSSWGGDYLAQFF
TRBJ2-7	-	TRBV7-8	-	TGTGCCAGCAGCTTAGTCCATAGACCCTACGAGCAGTACTTC	CASSLVHRPYEQYF
TRBJ2-1	-	TRBV11-2	-	TGTGTCAGCAGCTTGCTTTCCCTTGGGGATGAGCGGTTCTTC	CVSSLLSLGDERFF
TRBJ1-1	-	TRBV6-5	-	TGTGCCAGCAGCCTCAATTACATGATTGAAGCTTACTTT	CASSLNYMIEAYF
TRBJ2-1	TRBD2	TRBV12-3/TRBV12-4	-	TGTGCCAGAAGTTTCGGGGGGGGGTATAATGAGCAATTCTTC	CARSFGGGYNEQFF
TRBJ2-3	-	TRBV6-5	many	TGTGCCAGCAGTTCCCGGACAGCGGAAGATACGCAGTATTTT	CASSSRTAEDTQYF
TRBJ1-5	-	TRBV6-1	-	TGTGCCAGCAGTGCCCGCGTGGGGGTGACAGATACGCAGCATTTT	CASSARVGVTDTQHF
TRBJ1-5	-	TRBV6-6	many	TGTGCCAGCAGTTACGGGGTTAGCCAGCCCCAGCATTTT	CASSYGVSQPQHF
TRBJ1-4	-	TRBV14	many	TGTGCCAGCAGCCAAGATCCGGCGGGATTCAGACATGAAAAACTGTTTTTT	CASSQDPAGFRHEKLFF
TRBJ2-5	-	TRBV5-1	-	TGCGCCAGCACCTTGGAACTTAAGGGAGAGACCCAGTACTTC	CASTLELKGETQYF
TRBJ1-1	-	TRBV20-1	few	TGCAGTGCTAGAGGATGGTCGGGAACTGAAGCTTTCTTT	CSARGWSGTEAFF
TRBJ2-7	-	TRBV29-1	few	TGCAGCGTTGCGGAACAGGGAGATAACGAGCAGTGCTTC	CSVAEQGDNEQCF
TRBJ2-1	TRBD2	TRBV6-5	-	TGTGCCAACAGTTACTCGGTTACTAGCGGCAACAATGAGCTGTTCTTC	CANSYSVTSGNNELFF
TRBJ2-7	TRBD1	TRBV5-1	once	TGTGCCAGCAGCTCCGGGACAGGGCCCTACGAGCAGTACTTC	CASSSGTGPYEQYF
TRBJ1-3	TRBD1	TRBV11-2	-	TGTGCCAGCAACGTACTGGGGACAGGCCCCGGAAACACCATATATTTT	CASNVLGTGPGNTIYF
TRBJ2-7	TRBD2	TRBV20-1	-	TGCAGTGCTATAGGGTGGACTAGTGGGGGATTCCTCTCCTCCTACGAGCAGTACTTC	CSAIGWTSGGFLSSYEQYF
TRBJ1-2	TRBD1	TRBV5-1	-	TGCGCCAGCAGCCTTATACCGGGACAGGACTACACCTTC	CASSLIPGQDYTF
TRBJ2-5	TRBD1	TRBV12-3/TRBV12-4	many	TGTGCCAGCAGCCTTGGACAGGGAAGGATGGGCCAGTACTTC	CASSLGQGRMGQYF
TRBJ1-2	-	TRBV12-3/TRBV12-4	many	TGTGCCAGCAGTTCCGGGCCCCGCTACACCTTC	CASSSGPRYTF
TRBJ2-1	-	TRBV6-1	-	TGTGCCAGCAGTAAACAGGAGTACAATGAGCAACTCTTC	CASSKQEYNEQLF
TRBJ2-3	TRBD2	TRBV2	-	TGTGCCAGCAGTGATGGACTAGCGGGAGGTGTTGATACGCAGTATTTT	CASSDGLAGGVDTQYF
TRBJ2-7	TRBD2	TRBV7-9	-	TGTGCCAACAACTTAATTACGGGAGGGGCAGGCGAGCAGTACTTC	CANNLITGGAGEQYF
TRBJ2-7	-	TRBV2	few	TGTGCCAGCAGGGTGACGGAAAGGACCTACGAGCAGTACTTC	CASRVTERTYEQYF
TRBJ2-1	-	TRBV20-1	-	TGCAGTGCCGAGGGGGACTACAATGAGCAGTTCTTC	CSAEGDYNEQFF
TRBJ1-4	-	TRBV20-1	-	TGCAGTGCTACGCATAACAAAGGGGATCGCGAAAAACTGTTTTTT	CSATHNKGDREKLFF
TRBJ2-3	TRBD2	TRBV14	-	TGTGCCAGCAGCCACGGACTAGCGGGAGAAACGCACTATTTT	CASSHGLAGETHYF
TRBJ2-7	-	TRBV29-1	-	TGCAGCGTTGCCGGGGAGCAAGGCGAGCGGTACTTC	CSVAGEQGERYF
TRBJ2-2	TRBD2	TRBV13	-	TGTGCCAGCAGCCCGGGACTAGCGGGAGCCACCGGGGAGCTGTCATTT	CASSPGLAGATGELSF
TRBJ1-2	-	TRBV20-1	-	TGCGGTGCTAGAGTAGAGGAGGACTATGGCTACACCTTC	CGARVEEDYGYTF
TRBJ2-2	-	TRBV11-2	few	TGTGCCAGCAGCTCAGATTGGAGAAATCGCGCCGGGGAGCTGTTTTTT	CASSSDWRNRAGELFF
TRBJ1-4	TRBD1	TRBV5-6	many	TGTGCCAGCAGCTTGCCCGGGACAGCTAATGAAAAACTGTTTTTT	CASSLPGTANEKLFF
TRBJ2-1	TRBD2	TRBV6-2/TRBV6-3	many	TGTGCCAGCAGTTACCCGGGGGGGAGCTCCTACAATGAGCAGTTCTTC	CASSYPGGSSYNEQFF
TRBJ2-1	-	TRBV28	-	TGTGCCAGCATGGTAGGGAGGAGGGCGGTTGATGAGCAGTTCTTC	CASMVGRRAVDEQFF
TRBJ2-3	TRBD1	TRBV6-1	medium-sized	TGTGCCAGCAGTGAAGGTAACAGGGGGACAGATACGCAGTATTTT	CASSEGNRGTDTQYF
TRBJ2-4	TRBD1	TRBV5-5	once	TGTCCCAGCAGATTGGGGACAGGAAGGGACATTCAGTACTTC	CPSRLGTGRDIQYF
TRBJ2-7	-	TRBV10-2	-	TGCGCCATCGAACTGGGGGCGGGCGACTCCTACGAGCAGTACTTC	CAIELGAGDSYEQYF
TRBJ2-7	TRBD1	TRBV6-5	-	TGTGCCATCGGACAGGGGACCTACGAGCAGTACTTC	CAIGQGTYEQYF
TRBJ2-1	-	TRBV20-1	-	TGCAGTGCCATCGGTGGCAGGAGCTCCTACAATGAGCAGTTCTTC	CSAIGGRSSYNEQFF
TRBJ2-7	TRBD2	TRBV7-2	few	TGTGCCAGCAGCTTATATCCGGGAGGGACCTACGAGCAGTACTTC	CASSLYPGGTYEQYF
TRBJ2-6	-	TRBV29-1	-	TGCAGCGTTTCGATACGGACGGATAGCTCTGGGGCCAACGTCCTGACTTTC	CSVSIRTDSSGANVLTF
TRBJ1-4	-	TRBV4-1	many	TGCGCCAGCAGCCAAGATACCCGTGAAAAACTGTTTTTT	CASSQDTREKLFF
TRBJ2-7	-	TRBV29-1	-	TGTAGCATTGAACACCCAGAGGGTAGCTCCTACGAGCAGTACTTC	CSIEHPEGSSYEQYF
TRBJ1-1	-	TRBV29-1	once	TGCAGTGCCCGGGTATCGGGGGACACTGAAGCTTTCTTT	CSARVSGDTEAFF
TRBJ2-2	-	TRBV11-2	once	TGTCCCAGCAGCTTAGTTATCGGCTGGGAGCTGTTTTTT	CPSSLVIGWELFF